Listed here are 24 T cell receptor beta chains from one sample, sequenced in a study of shared T cell receptors in the human thymus. Here immunoSEQ multiplex PCR was the method, and the copy in TCRdb shows in-frame clones only, minus some. The sample holds almost 550,000 clones; approximately 80% are singletons and the top ten take more than 0.01%. These same data were also listed under a study on human thymus T cells.

The source material was thymocytes. These receptors were taken from a boy under three years old with a congenital heart defect.

The chain carries TRBV18 and TRBJ1-4, with 7 bases identical to TRBD1. The CDR3 is made up of 15 amino acids. The trim removed 4 bases at V and 8 bases at J, leaving 10 bases unmatched. Germline lookup yields CDR1 KGHSH and CDR2 LQKENI. The DNA for the CDR3 is TGTGCCAGCTCACGGTACAGGGGATGTAAGGAAAAACTGTTTTTT. Amino acid sequence: CASSRYRGCKEKLFF. Combining the CDR3 with reference TRBV18 and TRBJ1-4 gives the whole variable domain NAGVMQNPRHLVRRRGQEARLRCSPMKGHSHVYWYRQLPEEGLKFMVYLQKENIIDESGMPKERFSAEFPKEGPSILRIQQVVRGDSAAYFCASSRYRGCKEKLFFGSGTQLSVL.

This chain joins TRBV6-1 and TRBJ1-1; no clear D. The CDR3 has 14 residues. V gave up 1 base and J gave up 1 base, with 7 bases separating them. Germline V gene data show CDR1 as MNHNS and CDR2 as SASEGT. For the CDR3, the DNA is TGTGCCAGCAGTGAAGGTGGAGAGAACACTGAAGCTTTCTTT. Protein sequence: CASSEGGENTEAFF.

This chain links TRBV6-6 with TRBJ2-7; 8 nucleotides line up with TRBD2. The J segment lost 5 bases and the V segment lost 5 bases, leaving 8 bases of the junction unmatched. CDR3 length: 14 residues. The germline V gene has CDR1 MNHNY and CDR2 SVGAGI (reference sequence). CDR3 sequence: CASSPWTSRHEQYF. The CDR3 DNA reads as TGTGCCAGCAGTCCCTGGACTAGCCGCCACGAGCAGTACTTC.

The chain links TRBV4-3 to TRBJ2-2; 8 bases are shared with TRBD2. From germline, CDR1 is LGHNA and CDR2 YSLEER. The CDR3 consists of 17 residues. With 4 bases clipped from V and 6 bases from J, the junction kept 13 bases outside the gene matches. The DNA of the CDR3 is TGCGCCAGCAGCCTAACCCCCGCCGGGACTAGGTCCGGGGAGCTGTTTTTT. Translating gives CASSLTPAGTRSGELFF.

This clone has more than one count but fewer than ten. The rearrangement joins TRBV5-1 to TRBJ1-1; D remains unclear. With 7 bases removed from V and 9 bases from J, the gap between germline ends came to 13 bases. This CDR3 has 11 residues. Germline V gives CDR1 SGHRS, CDR2 YFSETQ. The CDR3 coding sequence is TGCGCCAGCGGTATCGACGGGAAAGCTTTCTTT. Translated, it gives CASGIDGKAFF.

This chain links TRBV14 with TRBJ2-7; the D is unclear. This CDR3 is built from 17 residues. The germline CDR1 and CDR2 sequences are SGHDN and FVKESK. The V and J ends lost 0 bases and 3 bases respectively, with 18 bases between them. As DNA, the CDR3 is TGTGCCAGCAGCCAAGATGCAGTTGGTCTAGGCGTCTACGAGCAGTACTTC. Encoded protein: CASSQDAVGLGVYEQYF.

V usage is TRBV2 and J usage is TRBJ1-1; perhaps TRBD1 as D (5 bases). V was pared by 11 bases and J by 7 bases, with 11 bases between. Germline V lookup: CDR1 SNHLY, CDR2 FYNNEI. This CDR3 region has 10 residues. The CDR3 region is CAPQEGEAFF. DNA for the CDR3: TGTGCCCCACAGGAGGGTGAAGCTTTCTTT.

The table lists this clone with a few counts. The chain combines TRBV10-3 with TRBJ1-1, with D possibly TRBD1 on 5 matching bases. V was shortened by 11 bases and J by 4 bases, with 17 bases between the two germline ends. Germline values: CDR1 ENHRY, CDR2 SYGVKD. The CDR3 loop spans 13 amino acids. Here the CDR3 DNA reads TGTGCCGTCGCAGAGGTTAGGGGCACTGAAGCTTTCTTT. Translating it yields CAVAEVRGTEAFF.

This clone was recorded once. This rearrangement joins TRBV19 to TRBJ2-5; D is possibly TRBD1 (5 bases). This CDR3 has 13 amino acids. V gave up 5 bases and J gave up 5 bases, with 12 bases separating them. Germline lookup yields CDR1 LNHDA and CDR2 SQIVND (reference sequence). The chain's CDR3 is CASSPQGWETQYF. In DNA, the CDR3 is TGTGCCAGTAGTCCCCAGGGTTGGGAGACCCAGTACTTC.

The chain joins TRBV16 to TRBJ2-7; no firm D call. Germline assignment: CDR1 KGHSY and CDR2 FQNENV. Trimming left V 4 bases short and J 4 bases short, with 17 bases between. CDR3 length: 15 residues. The CDR3, as DNA: TGTGCCAGCAGCCCCCCGGCCCATAGCATATACGAGCAGTACTTC. Its translation: CASSPPAHSIYEQYF.

V usage is TRBV10-2 and J usage is TRBJ1-3; 7 bases align to TRBD1. The germline gives CDR1 WSHSY, CDR2 SAAADI. The CDR3 spans 16 residues. V lost 7 bases, J lost 0 bases, and 9 bases stayed unmatched. This chain's CDR3 is CASTQTGLSSGNTIYF. The DNA for the CDR3 is TGCGCCAGCACCCAGACAGGGCTGAGCTCTGGAAACACCATATATTTT.

The V and J genes are TRBV6-1 and TRBJ2-3; 14 bases fit TRBD2. The CDR3 sequence is 15 residues long. V lost 6 bases to trimming and J lost 6 bases; unmatched junction nucleotides: 5. Germline V lookup: CDR1 MNHNS, CDR2 SASEGT. For the CDR3, the DNA is TGTGCCAGCAGGGGGGGACTAGCGGGAGCCGATACGCAGTATTTT. Translated, it gives CASRGGLAGADTQYF.

This chain connects TRBV4-1 to TRBJ2-1; 10 positions agree with TRBD2. V shed 4 bases, J shed 7 bases, and the junction held 10 bases outside the gene matches. Germline V CDR1 and CDR2: MGHRA, YSYEKL. The CDR3 consists of 16 residues. CDR3 DNA sequence: TGCGCCAGCAGCCCAAGCGGGAGGGTTAGAAGGAATGAGCAGTTCTTC. It specifies CASSPSGRVRRNEQFF.

This clone was seen a few times. This sequence joins TRBV7-9 and TRBJ1-4, with a weak D call TRBD1 (6 bases). CDR1 is SEHNR, CDR2 FQNEAQ, per germline (reference sequence). CDR3 length: 12 amino acids. Trimming took off 9 bases at V and 3 bases at J, with 8 bases between the two ends. CDR3 protein: CASTGSNEKLFF. The DNA for the CDR3 is TGTGCCAGTACAGGGTCTAATGAAAAACTGTTTTTT.

This clone was seen a few times. The rearrangement uses TRBV5-4 and TRBJ2-6; 7 nucleotides line up with TRBD1. The CDR3 sequence is 19 residues long. Germline V gene sequence: CDR1 SGHNT, CDR2 YYREEE (reference sequence). V dropped 0 bases and J dropped 0; count of bases not matched to a gene: 9. This CDR3 reads CASSLATGAEGSGANVLTF. In DNA, the CDR3 is TGTGCCAGCAGCTTGGCCACAGGGGCCGAGGGCTCTGGGGCCAACGTCCTGACTTTC.

This rearrangement joins TRBV30 to TRBJ2-7; 9 positions agree with TRBD1. CDR1 is GTSNPN and CDR2 is SVGIG in the germline V gene (reference sequence). Trimming took 3 bases from V and 5 from J; bases not matched to a gene: 8. The CDR3 extends over 14 amino acids. The CDR3: CAWSLGQGIDEQYF. In DNA form, the CDR3 reads TGTGCCTGGAGCCTGGGACAGGGTATCGACGAGCAGTACTTC.

The gene calls are TRBV30 and TRBJ2-1, with 10 bases fitting TRBD2. After removal of 0 bases from V and 6 bases from J, the junction contained 2 bases not matched to a gene. The CDR3 consists of 14 residues. Germline values: CDR1 GTSNPN, CDR2 SVGIG (reference sequence). The CDR3 DNA sequence: TGTGCCTGGAGTGTAGAGCGGGGGGGCAATGAGCAGTTCTTC. Protein sequence: CAWSVERGGNEQFF.

The rearrangement uses TRBV2 and TRBJ2-1; TRBD2 aligns across 9 bases. The germline V gene has CDR1 SNHLY and CDR2 FYNNEI. The CDR3 extends over 15 amino acids. Trimming removed 6 bases from V and 3 bases from J; junction bases left unmatched: 6. CDR3 amino acids: CASSPRTSVYNEQFF. The CDR3 coding sequence is TGTGCCAGCAGCCCGAGGACTAGCGTCTACAATGAGCAGTTCTTC.

V usage is TRBV12-5 and J usage is TRBJ1-1, with 7 bases aligning to TRBD1. V lost 3 bases, J lost 1 base, and 17 bases stayed unmatched. The CDR3 totals 19 residues. The V gene's germline CDR1 is LGHNT and CDR2 FRNRAP. This chain's CDR3 is CASGFSLQDSGQSNTEAFF. The CDR3 region has the DNA TGTGCTAGTGGTTTTAGCTTACAAGACTCGGGACAGTCGAACACTGAAGCTTTCTTT.

V usage is TRBV11-2 and J usage is TRBJ2-7; 12 nucleotides match TRBD2. This CDR3 comprises 18 residues. Germline V gene data show CDR1 as SGHAT and CDR2 as FQNNGV. After removal of 5 bases from V and 2 bases from J, the junction contained 13 bases not matched to a gene. The CDR3, as DNA: TGTGCCAGCAGCCCTACCCCGAAGACTAGCGGGGGAACCTACGAGCAGTACTTC. Amino acid sequence: CASSPTPKTSGGTYEQYF. Full variable domain (rest looked up from reference TRBV11-2 and TRBJ2-7): EAGVAQSPRYKIIEKRQSVAFWCNPISGHATLYWYQQILGQGPKLLIQFQNNGVVDDSQLPKDRFSAERLKGVDSTLKIQPAKLEDSAVYLCASSPTPKTSGGTYEQYFGPGTRLTVT.

The chain is built from TRBV28 and TRBJ2-4; no reliable D call. With 6 bases removed from V and 0 bases from J, the gap between germline ends came to 15 bases. The CDR3 consists of 16 residues. Germline loops: CDR1 MDHEN, CDR2 SYDVKM. In nucleotides, the CDR3 is TGTGCCAGCAGACCGTCCAGGTCCTTAGCCAAAAACATTCAGTACTTC. Protein product: CASRPSRSLAKNIQYF. The whole variable domain, remainder taken from reference TRBV28 and TRBJ2-4, is DVKVTQSSRYLVKRTGEKVFLECVQDMDHENMFWYRQDPGLGLRLIYFSYDVKMKEKGDIPEGYSVSREKKERFSLILESASTNQTSMYLCASRPSRSLAKNIQYFGAGTRLSVL.

The V call is TRBV4-1, the J call TRBJ1-1, with D perhaps TRBD1 (6 bases). Per germline, CDR1 MGHRA and CDR2 YSYEKL. CDR3 length equals 22 residues. V was shortened by 1 base and J by 6 bases, with 36 bases between the two germline ends. CDR3 region: CASSQAGQRTLGWSLREAEAFF. The CDR3 coding sequence is TGCGCCAGCAGCCAAGCGGGACAAAGAACACTAGGGTGGTCTTTACGCGAGGCTGAAGCTTTCTTT.

To note about this clone: The same CDR3 can be traced to other DNA sequences in this sample. The chain is built from TRBV6-1 and TRBJ1-2; 9 bases match TRBD1. CDR1 and CDR2 from the germline V gene are MNHNS and SASEGT. The CDR3 spans 12 residues. J lost 5 bases, V lost 6 bases, and 1 base had no gene match. The CDR3 DNA sequence: TGTGCCAGCAGCGGACAGGGGTATGGCTACACCTTC. The encoded protein is CASSGQGYGYTF.

The chain links TRBV20-1 to TRBJ2-5; D is uncertain. The CDR3 runs 11 residues. Germline-derived CDR1 and CDR2 are DFQATT and SNEGSKA (reference sequence). The V gene lost 4 bases and the J gene lost 5 bases, with 8 bases spanning the gap. CDR3 in amino acids: CSATGTETQYF. CDR3 in DNA: TGCAGTGCTACGGGTACGGAGACCCAGTACTTC.